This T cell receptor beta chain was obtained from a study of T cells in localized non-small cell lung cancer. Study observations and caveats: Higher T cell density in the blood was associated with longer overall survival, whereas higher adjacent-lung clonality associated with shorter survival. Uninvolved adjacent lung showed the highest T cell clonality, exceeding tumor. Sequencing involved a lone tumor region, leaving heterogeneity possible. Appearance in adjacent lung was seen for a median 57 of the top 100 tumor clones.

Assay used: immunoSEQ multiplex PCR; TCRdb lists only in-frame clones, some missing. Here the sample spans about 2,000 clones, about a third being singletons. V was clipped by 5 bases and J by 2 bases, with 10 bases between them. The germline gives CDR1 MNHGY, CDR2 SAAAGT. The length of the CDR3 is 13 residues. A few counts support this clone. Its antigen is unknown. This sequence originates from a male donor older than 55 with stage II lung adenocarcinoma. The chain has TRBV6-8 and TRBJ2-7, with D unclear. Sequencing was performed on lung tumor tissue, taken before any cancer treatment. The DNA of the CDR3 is TGTGCCAGCAGTGATGGCGAAACCTACGAGCAGTACTTC. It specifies CASSDGETYEQYF.